What follows is one TCR beta chain and its context. The data were obtained in a study of CD8+CD57+ T cells in acquired aplastic anemia. An expansion of CD8+CD57+ cells by flow cytometry had been shown in patients chosen for sequencing. Profiling that covered TCR beta VDJ and CDR3 relied on genomic DNA as its template. TCRdb reprocessed the reads via MiXCR and lists one record per CDR3 protein. The sample has 160,000 or so distinct CDR3 sequences, more than 45% seen once; the top ten hold about 2.9%. Sequencing input: sorted CD4+, CD8+, or CD8+CD57+ T cells (not recorded which) from PBMCs. The receptor was derived from a human donor with aplastic anemia.

Here the CDR3 reads CAVQGANTEAFF. CDR3 coding DNA: TGTGCCGTACAGGGGGCGAACACTGAAGCTTTCTTT. The chain couples TRBV10-3 to TRBJ1-1; 9 nucleotides agree with TRBD1. J lost 1 base, V lost 11 bases, and 2 bases had no gene match. The CDR3 runs to 12 residues. CDR1 and CDR2 (germline): ENHRY, SYGVKD.